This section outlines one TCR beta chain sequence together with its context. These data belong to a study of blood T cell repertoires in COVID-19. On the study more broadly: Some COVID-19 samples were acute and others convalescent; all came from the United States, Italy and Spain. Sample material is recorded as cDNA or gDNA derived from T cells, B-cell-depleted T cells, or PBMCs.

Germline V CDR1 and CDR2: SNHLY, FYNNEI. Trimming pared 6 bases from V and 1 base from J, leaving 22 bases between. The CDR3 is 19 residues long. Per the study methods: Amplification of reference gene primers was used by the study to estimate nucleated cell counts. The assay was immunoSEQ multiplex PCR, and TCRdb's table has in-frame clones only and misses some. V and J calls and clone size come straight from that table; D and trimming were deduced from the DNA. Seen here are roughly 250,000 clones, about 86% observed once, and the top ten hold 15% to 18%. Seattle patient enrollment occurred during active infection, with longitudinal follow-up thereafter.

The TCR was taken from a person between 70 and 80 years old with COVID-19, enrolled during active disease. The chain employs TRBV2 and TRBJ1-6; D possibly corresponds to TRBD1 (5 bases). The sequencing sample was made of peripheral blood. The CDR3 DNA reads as TGTGCCAGCAGATACCCTCCGCTGGGAACAGGTTCCTATAATTCACCCCTCCACTTT. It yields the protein CASRYPPLGTGSYNSPLHF.